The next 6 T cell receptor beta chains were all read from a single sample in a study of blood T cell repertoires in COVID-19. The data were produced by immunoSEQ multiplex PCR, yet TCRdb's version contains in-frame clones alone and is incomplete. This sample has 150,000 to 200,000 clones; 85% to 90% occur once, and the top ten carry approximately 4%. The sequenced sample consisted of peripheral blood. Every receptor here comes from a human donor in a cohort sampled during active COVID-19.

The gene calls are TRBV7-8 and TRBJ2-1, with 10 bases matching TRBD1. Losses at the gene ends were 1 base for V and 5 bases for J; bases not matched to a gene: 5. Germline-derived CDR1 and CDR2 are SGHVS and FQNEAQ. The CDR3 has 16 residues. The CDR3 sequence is CASSLEGTGVNNEQFF. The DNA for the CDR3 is TGTGCCAGCAGCTTAGAGGGGACAGGGGTGAACAATGAGCAGTTCTTC.

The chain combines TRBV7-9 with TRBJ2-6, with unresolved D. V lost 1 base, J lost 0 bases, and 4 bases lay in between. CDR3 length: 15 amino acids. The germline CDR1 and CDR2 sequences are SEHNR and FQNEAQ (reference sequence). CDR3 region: CASSLVRSGANVLTF. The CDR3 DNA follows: TGTGCCAGCAGCTTAGTTCGCTCTGGGGCCAACGTCCTGACTTTC.

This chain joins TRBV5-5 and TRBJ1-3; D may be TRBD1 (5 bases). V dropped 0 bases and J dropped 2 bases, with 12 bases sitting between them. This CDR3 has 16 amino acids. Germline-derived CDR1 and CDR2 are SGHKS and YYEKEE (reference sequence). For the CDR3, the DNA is TGTGCCAGCAGCTTGGATAGGGGAACGGCTGGAAACACCATATATTTT. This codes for CASSLDRGTAGNTIYF.

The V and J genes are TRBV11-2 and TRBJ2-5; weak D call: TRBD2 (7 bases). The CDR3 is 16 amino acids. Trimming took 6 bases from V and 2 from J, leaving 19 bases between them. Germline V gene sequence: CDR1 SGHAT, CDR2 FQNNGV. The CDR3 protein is CASRPIWGGPQETQYF. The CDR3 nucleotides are TGTGCCAGCAGACCGATTTGGGGGGGGCCGCAAGAGACCCAGTACTTC.

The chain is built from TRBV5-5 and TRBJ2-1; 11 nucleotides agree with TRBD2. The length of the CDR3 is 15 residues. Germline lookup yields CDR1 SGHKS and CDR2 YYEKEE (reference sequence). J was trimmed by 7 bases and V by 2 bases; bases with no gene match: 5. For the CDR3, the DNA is TGTGCCAGCAGCTTTACTAGCGGGAGTTTAAATGAGCAGTTCTTC. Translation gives CASSFTSGSLNEQFF. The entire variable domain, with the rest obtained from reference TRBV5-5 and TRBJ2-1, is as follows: DAGVTQSPTHLIKTRGQQVTLRCSPISGHKSVSWYQQVLGQGPQFIFQYYEKEERGRGNFPDRFSARQFPNYSSELNVNALLLGDSALYLCASSFTSGSLNEQFFGPGTRLTVL.

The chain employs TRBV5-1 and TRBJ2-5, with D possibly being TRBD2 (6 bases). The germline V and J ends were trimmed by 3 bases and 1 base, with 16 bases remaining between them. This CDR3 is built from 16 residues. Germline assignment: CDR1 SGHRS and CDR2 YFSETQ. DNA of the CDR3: TGCGCCAGCAGCTGGGGGGTGGGAGGAACCCAAGAGACCCAGTACTTC. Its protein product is CASSWGVGGTQETQYF.